This entry lists 25 T cell receptor beta chains sequenced from one sample in a study of blood T cell repertoires in COVID-19. Some clones are missing from TCRdb's copy, which holds only in-frame ones; the method was immunoSEQ multiplex PCR. The data hold under 300,000 clones, with approximately 91% observed a single time. What was sequenced was PBMCs or T cells enriched from blood (not recorded which). Receptor source: a woman aged 40 to 49 who had recovered from COVID-19.

The chain is built from TRBV18 and TRBJ1-5, with 7 bases matching TRBD1. Trimming cost V 3 bases and J 5 bases; bases outside gene matches: 1. The CDR3 runs to 13 residues. Looked up from germline, CDR1 is KGHSH and CDR2 is LQKENI. CDR3 residues: CASSPRGDQPQHF. CDR3 DNA: TGTGCCAGCTCACCCAGGGGGGATCAGCCCCAGCATTTT.

The chain has TRBV3-1 (or the pseudogene TRBV3-2) and TRBJ2-7; 8 bases line up with TRBD1. The CDR3 extends over 14 amino acids. J gave up 6 bases and V 4 bases, and 8 bases lay outside the gene matches. Germline lookup yields CDR1 LGHDT and CDR2 YNNKEL (reference sequence). CDR3 sequence: CASSRRDRFSEQYF. The CDR3 DNA follows: TGTGCCAGCAGCCGTCGGGACAGGTTCTCCGAGCAGTACTTC.

The genes are TRBV7-9 and TRBJ2-7, with TRBD1 matching over 10 bases. Germline CDR1 and CDR2: SEHNR and FQNEAQ (reference sequence). V trimming: 5 bases; J trimming: 7 bases; junction bases outside the gene matches: 14. The CDR3 extends over 16 amino acids. The CDR3 is CASSLGDADRGEEQYF. CDR3 nucleotide sequence: TGTGCCAGCAGCCTCGGGGATGCGGACAGGGGGGAAGAGCAGTACTTC.

This clone was observed a handful of times. The rearrangement links TRBV9 to TRBJ2-1; 9 positions match TRBD2. V lost 4 bases and J lost 3; bases outside the gene matches: 5. The germline gives CDR1 SGDLS, CDR2 YYNGEE. There are 15 residues in the CDR3. The CDR3 is CASSLREGHYNEQFF. DNA for the CDR3: TGTGCCAGCAGCTTGCGGGAGGGCCACTACAATGAGCAGTTCTTC.

V is TRBV14 and J is TRBJ2-7, with D hard to call. Trimming cost V 2 bases and J 2 bases, with 10 bases left between them. Germline values: CDR1 SGHDN, CDR2 FVKESK. CDR3 size: 14 residues. CDR3 nucleotides: TGTGCCAGCAGCCAATTTTCGGTCACCTACGAGCAGTACTTC. It yields the protein CASSQFSVTYEQYF. Full variable domain (remainder filled in from reference TRBV14 and TRBJ2-7): EAGVTQFPSHSVIEKGQTVTLRCDPISGHDNLYWYRRVMGKEIKFLLHFVKESKQDESGMPNNRFLAERTGGTYSTLKVQPAELEDSGVYFCASSQFSVTYEQYFGPGTRLTVT.

The CDR3 loop reads CGRIGAYGYTF. The CDR3 DNA reads as TGTGGACGGATAGGGGCCTATGGCTACACCTTC. The chain joins TRBV2 to TRBJ1-2; D is possibly TRBD1 (5 bases). There are 11 residues in the CDR3. The germline CDR1 and CDR2 sequences are SNHLY and FYNNEI.

Only a few counts were recorded for this clone. CDR3 loop: CSASDGSALHF. CDR3 nucleotides: TGCAGTGCTAGTGACGGGTCGGCCCTCCACTTT. The chain links TRBV20-1 to TRBJ1-6; D gene ambiguous. CDR3 length: 11 residues. V shed 3 bases and J shed 14 bases, with 11 bases lying between them. Germline V gene lookup returns CDR1 DFQATT and CDR2 SNEGSKA (reference sequence).

The J gene is TRBJ2-5, the V gene TRBV3-1 (or the pseudogene TRBV3-2), with TRBD2 matching 7 bases. CDR3 size: 17 residues. The J segment lost 1 base and the V segment lost 0 bases, leaving 8 bases of the junction unmatched. The germline CDR1 and CDR2 sequences are LGHDT and YNNKEL (reference sequence). CDR3 coding DNA: TGTGCCAGCAGCCAAGATGGCCCAGCGGGGTTCCAAGAGACCCAGTACTTC. Encoded protein: CASSQDGPAGFQETQYF.

The chain uses TRBV5-1 and TRBJ2-7, with TRBD2 as a possible D gene (7 bases). The CDR3 has 14 residues. The germline gives CDR1 SGHRS, CDR2 YFSETQ. Trimming stripped 4 bases from V and 7 bases from J, with 18 bases between. This CDR3 reads CASSPGGGHSEQYF. DNA for the CDR3: TGCGCCAGCAGCCCTGGGGGGGGGCATTCGGAGCAGTACTTC.

This clone was seen a single time. CDR3 in amino acids: CASSWTERHEQFF. The CDR3 DNA reads as TGTGCCAGTAGTTGGACAGAGCGTCATGAGCAGTTCTTC. The rearrangement links TRBV19 to TRBJ2-1, with D maybe TRBD1 (6 bases). This CDR3 comprises 13 residues. V gave up 5 bases and J gave up 8 bases, with 13 bases separating them. CDR1 and CDR2 from the germline V gene are LNHDA and SQIVND (reference sequence).

The V call is TRBV19, the J call TRBJ2-4, with TRBD2 as a possible D gene (6 bases). The V end lost 6 bases, the J end lost 4 bases, and 13 bases lay between the germline ends. Germline V gives CDR1 LNHDA, CDR2 SQIVND (reference sequence). There are 14 residues in the CDR3. CDR3 amino acids: CASSNPGDKNIQYF. CDR3 nucleotides: TGTGCCAGTAGCAATCCGGGGGATAAAAACATTCAGTACTTC.

This chain connects TRBV27 to TRBJ2-5; a possible D gene is TRBD1 (6 bases). The CDR3 loop spans 15 amino acids. V gave up 1 base and J gave up 0 bases, with 9 bases separating them. Looked up from germline, CDR1 is MNHEY and CDR2 is SMNVEV (reference sequence). The CDR3 loop is CASSLLDRYQETQYF. Here the CDR3 DNA reads TGTGCCAGCAGTTTATTAGACAGGTACCAAGAGACCCAGTACTTC.

CDR3 nucleotide sequence: TGTGCCAGCAGCTTAGCGCGGGGAGGGCACACTGAAGCTTTCTTT. It encodes CASSLARGGHTEAFF. The chain recombines TRBV7-8 with TRBJ1-1; no definite D call. CDR1 and CDR2 from the germline V gene are SGHVS and FQNEAQ. The V end lost 0 bases, the J end lost 3 bases, and 11 bases lay between the germline ends. The CDR3 spans 15 residues.

On this clone itself: The same CDR3 also results from other DNA sequences found in this sample. The chain links TRBV7-9 to TRBJ1-1, with 7 bases fitting TRBD1. The CDR3 contains 14 residues. Germline-derived CDR1 and CDR2 are SEHNR and FQNEAQ (reference sequence). V was clipped by 0 bases and J by 5 bases; unmatched bases: 3. CDR3 loop: CASSLAGGRTEAFF. CDR3 sequence (DNA): TGTGCCAGCAGCTTAGCAGGGGGCCGGACTGAAGCTTTCTTT.

This chain links TRBV5-4 with TRBJ1-2; D is unresolved. V shed 4 bases and J shed 3 bases, with 10 bases lying between them. This CDR3 comprises 13 residues. Germline V lookup: CDR1 SGHNT, CDR2 YYREEE (reference sequence). The CDR3 is CASSLRRDYGYTF. The CDR3 DNA sequence: TGTGCCAGCAGCCTAAGACGGGACTATGGCTACACCTTC.

The CDR3 sequence: CASRTTGGKQYF. CDR3 sequence (DNA): TGTGCCAGCAGGACGACAGGGGGTAAGCAGTACTTC. The chain is built from TRBV12-3 or TRBV12-4 and TRBJ2-7, with TRBD1 matching over 9 bases. V shed 6 bases, J shed 8 bases, and the junction held 5 bases outside the gene matches. The CDR3 totals 12 residues.

The chain is built from TRBV6-5 and TRBJ1-1; D is uncertain. The CDR3 is 16 residues long. The germline V gene has CDR1 MNHEY and CDR2 SVGAGI. Trimming removed 4 bases from V and 1 base from J, with 16 bases in between. The CDR3 bases are TGTGCCAGCAGTTTCTCGGGGAGTGGGAAGAACACTGAAGCTTTCTTT. Protein: CASSFSGSGKNTEAFF.

The genes are TRBV7-3 and TRBJ2-5, with 7 bases that match TRBD1. The CDR3 sequence is 16 residues long. From germline, CDR1 is SGHTA and CDR2 FQGTGA. The V segment lost 4 bases and the J segment 2 bases; nucleotides outside the gene matches: 10. The CDR3 loop is CASSYHRDSCQETQYF. CDR3 bases: TGTGCCAGCAGCTATCACCGGGACAGCTGTCAAGAGACCCAGTACTTC. Full variable domain (missing parts from reference TRBV7-3 and TRBJ2-5): GAGVSQTPSNKVTEKGKYVELRCDPISGHTALYWYRQSLGQGPEFLIYFQGTGAADDSGLPNDRFFAVRPEGSVSTLKIQRTERGDSAVYLCASSYHRDSCQETQYFGPGTRLLVL.

The chain joins TRBV12-3 or TRBV12-4 to TRBJ1-1; TRBD1 matches 7 bases. There are 13 residues in the CDR3. J gave up 1 base and V 5 bases, and 1 base lay outside the gene matches. CDR3 loop: CASSAGGNTEAFF. The CDR3 region has the DNA TGTGCCAGCAGTGCAGGGGGGAACACTGAAGCTTTCTTT.

This chain uses TRBV7-9 with TRBJ1-6; 7 bases line up with TRBD1. Germline loops: CDR1 SEHNR, CDR2 FQNEAQ (reference sequence). The CDR3 loop spans 15 amino acids. Losses at the gene ends were 1 base for V and 5 bases for J; bases not matched to a gene: 2. The DNA of the CDR3 is TGTGCCAGCAGCTTAGAGGGACAGCATAATTCACCCCTCCACTTT. This codes for CASSLEGQHNSPLHF.

This rearrangement joins TRBV19 to TRBJ1-3; the D gene is possibly TRBD1 (5 bases). V lost 5 bases to trimming and J lost 0 bases, with 17 bases between them. Per the germline V gene, CDR1 is LNHDA and CDR2 is SQIVND (reference sequence). The CDR3 runs to 17 residues. CDR3 sequence: CASSAPGDPRSGNTIYF. CDR3 nucleotides: TGTGCCAGTAGTGCTCCGGGGGACCCTCGCTCTGGAAACACCATATATTTT.

The chain combines TRBV4-2 with TRBJ2-2, with D maybe TRBD2 (6 bases). V lost 2 bases and J lost 5, with 21 bases in between. Germline-derived CDR1 and CDR2 are LGHNA and YNFKEQ. The CDR3 runs to 18 residues. The CDR3: CASSQTPQSSEGTGELFF. The CDR3 coding sequence is TGTGCCAGCAGCCAAACCCCCCAATCTAGCGAAGGAACCGGGGAGCTGTTTTTT.

This chain connects TRBV14 to TRBJ1-1; 7 bases are a match to TRBD1. The germline CDR1 and CDR2 sequences are SGHDN and FVKESK. V lost 3 bases and J lost 6; bases outside the gene matches: 13. This CDR3 spans 16 amino acids. The CDR3 spells CASSHLTGRGGAEAFF. As DNA, the CDR3 is TGTGCCAGCAGCCATCTGACAGGGAGAGGAGGTGCTGAAGCTTTCTTT.

V is TRBV7-2 and J is TRBJ2-3; 7 bases line up with TRBD2. V was pared by 4 bases and J by 5 bases, with 9 bases of the junction left unmatched. CDR1 and CDR2 from the germline V gene are SGHTA and FQGNSA. The CDR3 is made up of 15 amino acids. In nucleotides, the CDR3 is TGTGCCAGCAGCTCCCCTAGCGGCAGGCAAGATACGCAGTATTTT. Translation gives CASSSPSGRQDTQYF.

The rearrangement uses TRBV19 and TRBJ1-2, with 11 bases identical to TRBD1. Per the germline V gene, CDR1 is LNHDA and CDR2 is SQIVND (reference sequence). CDR3 length equals 16 residues. The V and J ends lost 3 bases and 8 bases, in that order; junction bases with no gene match: 11. The CDR3 region has the DNA TGTGCCAGTAGTATTCGGGGACAGGGGGATGTCGGGGGCTACACCTTC. It specifies CASSIRGQGDVGGYTF.